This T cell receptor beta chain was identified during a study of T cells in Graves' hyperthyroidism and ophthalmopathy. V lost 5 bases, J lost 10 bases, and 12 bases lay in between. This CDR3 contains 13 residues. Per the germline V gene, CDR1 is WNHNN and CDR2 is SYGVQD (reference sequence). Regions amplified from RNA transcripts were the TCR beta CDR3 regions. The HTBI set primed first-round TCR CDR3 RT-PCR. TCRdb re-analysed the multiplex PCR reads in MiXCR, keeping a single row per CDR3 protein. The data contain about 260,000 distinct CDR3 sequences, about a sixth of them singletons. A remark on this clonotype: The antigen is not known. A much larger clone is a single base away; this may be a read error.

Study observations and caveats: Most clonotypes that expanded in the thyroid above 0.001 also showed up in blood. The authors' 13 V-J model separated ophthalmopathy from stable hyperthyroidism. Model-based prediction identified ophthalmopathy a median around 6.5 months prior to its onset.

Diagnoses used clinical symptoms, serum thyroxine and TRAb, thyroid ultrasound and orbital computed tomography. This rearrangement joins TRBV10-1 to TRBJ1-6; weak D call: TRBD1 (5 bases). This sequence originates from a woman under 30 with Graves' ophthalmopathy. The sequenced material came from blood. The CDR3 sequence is CASSYRISSPLHF. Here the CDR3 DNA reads TGCGCCAGCAGTTACAGGATTAGCTCACCCCTCCACTTT.